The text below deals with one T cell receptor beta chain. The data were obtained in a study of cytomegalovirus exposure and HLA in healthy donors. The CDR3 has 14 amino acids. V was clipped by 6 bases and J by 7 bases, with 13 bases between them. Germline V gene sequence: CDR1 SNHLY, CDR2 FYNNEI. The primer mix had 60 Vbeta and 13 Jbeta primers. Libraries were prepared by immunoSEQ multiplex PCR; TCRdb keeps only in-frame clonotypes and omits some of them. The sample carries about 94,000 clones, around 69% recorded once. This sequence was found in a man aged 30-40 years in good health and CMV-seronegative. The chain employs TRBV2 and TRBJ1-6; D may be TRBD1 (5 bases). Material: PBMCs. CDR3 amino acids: CASRAGMGNSPLHF. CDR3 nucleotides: TGTGCCAGCAGAGCAGGGATGGGGAATTCACCCCTCCACTTT.